One and the same sample provided the 11 T cell receptor beta chains below, sequenced in a study of CD8 T cells in ankylosing spondylitis. Study-wide points: There was a TCR beta motif, made of several highly homologous variants, that appeared characteristic of ankylosing spondylitis blood.

These receptors are not linked to any known antigen. MiXCR, applied by TCRdb to the 5' RACE reads, yields one record per CDR3 protein. The data show around 490,000 distinct CDR3 sequences, 5.3% seen once. Sequenced: blood, either unsorted or a sorted T cell fraction (not recorded which). The receptors were sampled from a male donor with ankylosing spondylitis.

A few counts support this clonotype. The chain joins TRBV2 to TRBJ2-1; 10 nucleotides match TRBD2. The trim removed 6 bases at V and 8 bases at J, leaving 7 bases unmatched. The CDR3 spans 14 residues. Germline values: CDR1 SNHLY, CDR2 FYNNEI. The CDR3 DNA reads TGTGCCAGCAGCCGGACTAGCGGCGCCCATGAGCAGTTCTTC. Its translation: CASSRTSGAHEQFF.

In this sample, this clonotype turned up many times. This chain connects TRBV7-2 to TRBJ2-4; D might be TRBD2 (5 bases). Between the trimmed V and J ends, which lost 1 base and 3 bases, there was a span of 7 bases. The CDR3 length is 14 residues. CDR1 is SGHTA and CDR2 is FQGNSA in the germline V gene. The CDR3 loop is CASSLGGRKNIQYF. CDR3 nucleotide sequence: TGTGCCAGCAGCTTAGGAGGGCGCAAAAACATTCAGTACTTC.

In its sample, this clonotype was seen many times. This sequence joins TRBV4-1 and TRBJ2-3; 8 bases line up with TRBD2. J lost 4 bases, V lost 4 bases, and 10 bases had no gene match. The CDR3 consists of 16 residues. CDR1 and CDR2 from the germline V gene are MGHRA and YSYEKL. CDR3 protein: CASSRQAGEAADTQYF. The CDR3 nucleotides read TGCGCCAGCAGCCGACAAGCGGGAGAGGCTGCAGATACGCAGTATTTT.

This clonotype was counted at least ten times. The chain recombines TRBV20-1 with TRBJ2-5; TRBD2 matches 8 bases. After removal of 7 bases from V and 0 bases from J, the junction contained 7 bases not matched to a gene. CDR1 DFQATT and CDR2 SNEGSKA come from the germline V gene (reference sequence). This CDR3 comprises 14 residues. The CDR3 sequence: CSGLSGAYQETQYF. The CDR3 DNA follows: TGCAGTGGTCTTAGCGGGGCGTACCAAGAGACCCAGTACTTC.

This clonotype was picked up many times. V usage is TRBV7-2 and J usage is TRBJ2-5, with TRBD1 identical over 8 bases. The CDR3 has 14 amino acids. CDR1 and CDR2 (germline): SGHTA, FQGNSA. V trimming: 5 bases; J trimming: 3 bases; junction bases outside the gene matches: 5. The CDR3 nucleotides read TGTGCCAGCAGCGTGAACAGGGGGAAAGAGACCCAGTACTTC. This gives the protein CASSVNRGKETQYF.

This clonotype was seen at least ten times. The CDR3 loop is CASSFDGDAGTGELFF. In nucleotides, the CDR3 is TGTGCCAGCAGCTTTGATGGGGATGCGGGCACCGGGGAGCTGTTTTTT. This chain connects TRBV7-2 to TRBJ2-2, with D perhaps matching TRBD2 (5 bases). Germline-derived CDR1 and CDR2 are SGHTA and FQGNSA. The CDR3 contains 16 residues. The V gene lost 3 bases and the J gene lost 4 bases, with 15 bases spanning the gap.

This rearrangement joins TRBV15 to TRBJ2-2; D ambiguous. Trimming shortened V by 1 base and J by 4 bases, and 7 bases separated the two germline ends. Germline CDR1 LNHNV, CDR2 YYDKDF (reference sequence). This CDR3 comprises 14 residues. CDR3 amino acids: CATSRGASTGELFF. The DNA of the CDR3 is TGTGCCACCAGCAGAGGGGCGTCCACCGGGGAGCTGTTTTTT.

This clonotype was observed at least ten times. The V gene is TRBV7-2, the J gene TRBJ2-5; 9 bases match TRBD2. CDR3 length: 14 amino acids. Unmatched junction bases numbered 4, after V lost 5 bases and J lost 3 bases. Germline V gene data show CDR1 as SGHTA and CDR2 as FQGNSA. CDR3 sequence reads: CASSRTSEEETQYF. The CDR3 region has the DNA TGTGCCAGCAGCAGGACTAGCGAGGAAGAGACCCAGTACTTC.

This clonotype occurred a few times. The chain employs TRBV5-1 and TRBJ2-6; D call uncertain. The CDR3 covers 15 residues. Germline-derived CDR1 and CDR2 are SGHRS and YFSETQ. The V gene lost 5 bases and the J gene lost 2 bases, with 11 bases spanning the gap. As DNA, the CDR3 is TGCGCCAGCAGACTGTTTGGGGCTGGGGCCAACGTCCTGACTTTC. Amino acids: CASRLFGAGANVLTF.

This clonotype has a count of ten or more. V gene TRBV20-1 combines with J gene TRBJ2-4; D not resolved. The CDR3 runs 13 residues. Germline CDR1 reads DFQATT; CDR2 reads SNEGSKA (reference sequence). With 1 base removed from V and 4 bases from J, the gap between germline ends came to 8 bases. The CDR3 here is CSARGYSKNIQYF. The CDR3 DNA sequence: TGCAGTGCTAGAGGTTACAGTAAAAACATTCAGTACTTC.

There are many counts of this clonotype. The rearrangement uses TRBV4-3 and TRBJ1-6, with 10 bases fitting TRBD1. Germline V gene data show CDR1 as LGHNA and CDR2 as YSLEER. V lost 1 base and J lost 5; bases outside the gene matches: 8. This CDR3 has 18 amino acids. The CDR3 region is CASSQATFGTGDNSPLHF. The CDR3 bases are TGCGCCAGCAGCCAAGCTACCTTCGGGACAGGGGATAATTCACCCCTCCACTTT.